The 25 T cell receptor beta chains presented below share a single source sample, sequenced in a study of T cell responses to AZD1222 COVID-19 vaccine (dated by TCRdb to the early 2020s). Libraries were prepared through the immunoSEQ multiplex PCR assay. TCRdb stores this immuneACCESS table with in-frame sequences only. Part of the clones is absent; in the studies checked, under half of the shortfall reflects unresolved V genes, and no reason is known for the rest. The sample table holds 130,000 or so clones, of which under 95% were seen once. The biggest ten clones account for under 2% of the sample. Taken with the paper, the label for time point translates to: baseline before first vaccination. Here the sequenced sample was peripheral blood, taken on day 0 of AZD1222 vaccination. These receptors all come from an adult in good health.

V gene TRBV18 combines with J gene TRBJ1-5, with unresolved D. V was cut by 4 bases and J by 3 bases, with 7 bases left in between. Germline V CDR1 and CDR2: KGHSH, LQKENI. The CDR3 runs 13 residues. CDR3 DNA: TGTGCCAGCTCACGAGGGAACAATCAGCCCCAGCATTTT. Its translation: CASSRGNNQPQHF.

The chain links TRBV5-4 to TRBJ1-2; 7 nucleotides line up with TRBD1. The J segment lost 4 bases and the V segment lost 5 bases, leaving 5 bases of the junction unmatched. From germline, CDR1 is SGHNT and CDR2 YYREEE (reference sequence). The CDR3 runs to 13 residues. In nucleotides, the CDR3 is TGTGCCAGCAGGCCTACAGGGGTCTATGGCTACACCTTC. Translating it yields CASRPTGVYGYTF. Looking up the rest from reference TRBV5-4 and TRBJ1-2 gives the full variable domain: ETGVTQSPTHLIKTRGQQVTLRCSSQSGHNTVSWYQQALGQGPQFIFQYYREEENGRGNFPPRFSGLQFPNYSSELNVNALELDDSALYLCASRPTGVYGYTFGSGTRLTVV.

The chain has TRBV18 and TRBJ1-1; D perhaps matches TRBD1 (6 bases). The CDR3 totals 17 residues. The V gene's germline CDR1 is KGHSH and CDR2 LQKENI. V lost 0 bases and J lost 4, with 18 bases in between. The CDR3 region is CASSPPGTNLDLTEAFF. In DNA form, the CDR3 reads TGTGCCAGCTCACCACCCGGGACAAACCTGGATCTCACTGAAGCTTTCTTT.

This clone was recorded a few times. This sequence joins TRBV18 and TRBJ1-4, with TRBD1 matching over 9 bases. The junction had 11 bases not matched to a gene; V was cut back by 6 bases and J by 3 bases. The CDR3 consists of 17 residues. From germline, CDR1 is KGHSH and CDR2 LQKENI. In DNA form, the CDR3 reads TGTGCCAGCTCCACCCCGCGGGACAGGGCTGCTAATGAAAAACTGTTTTTT. It specifies CASSTPRDRAANEKLFF. The complete variable domain, with remaining parts taken from reference TRBV18 and TRBJ1-4, reads NAGVMQNPRHLVRRRGQEARLRCSPMKGHSHVYWYRQLPEEGLKFMVYLQKENIIDESGMPKERFSAEFPKEGPSILRIQQVVRGDSAAYFCASSTPRDRAANEKLFFGSGTQLSVL.

The chain carries TRBV5-5 and TRBJ2-5; D possibly corresponds to TRBD1 (5 bases). The germline V gene has CDR1 SGHKS and CDR2 YYEKEE (reference sequence). Trimming left V 0 bases short and J 5 bases short, with 11 bases between. This CDR3 is 14 amino acids long. CDR3 amino acids: CASSLDGARETQYF. The CDR3 DNA sequence: TGTGCCAGCAGCTTGGATGGGGCGAGGGAGACCCAGTACTTC.

This chain uses TRBV2 with TRBJ1-5; tentative D call: TRBD1 (6 bases). Germline V CDR1 and CDR2: SNHLY, FYNNEI. This CDR3 region has 13 residues. V was clipped by 7 bases and J by 4 bases, with 11 bases between them. CDR3 protein: CASTRTANQPQHF. The CDR3 nucleotides are TGTGCCAGCACGAGGACAGCAAATCAGCCCCAGCATTTT.

A single count supports this clone. The chain joins TRBV2 to TRBJ1-2; the match to TRBD1 covers 7 bases. V lost 10 bases and J lost 6; bases outside the gene matches: 11. Germline CDR1 reads SNHLY; CDR2 reads FYNNEI. The CDR3 covers 13 residues. CDR3 bases: TGTGCCACTCATAATACAGGGGCACATGGCTACACCTTC. This translates into CATHNTGAHGYTF.

V usage is TRBV9 and J usage is TRBJ2-2; D is unclear. This CDR3 contains 12 residues. V was shortened by 2 bases and J by 3 bases, with 2 bases between the two germline ends. Germline CDR1 reads SGDLS; CDR2 reads YYNGEE. CDR3 residues: CASSVYTGELFF. In nucleotides, the CDR3 is TGTGCCAGCAGCGTTTACACCGGGGAGCTGTTTTTT.

J is TRBJ1-4 and V is TRBV7-9; maybe TRBD1 (5 bases). This CDR3 has 15 residues. Germline CDR1 reads SEHNR; CDR2 reads FQNEAQ (reference sequence). V lost 11 bases and J lost 4, with 20 bases in between. The CDR3 here is CAVAPGGFDNEKLFF. CDR3 nucleotide sequence: TGTGCCGTCGCTCCCGGGGGGTTTGATAATGAAAAACTGTTTTTT.

The chain couples TRBV5-1 to TRBJ1-1; 7 nucleotides agree with TRBD1. Trimming cost V 0 bases and J 4 bases; bases outside gene matches: 3. Germline V gives CDR1 SGHRS, CDR2 YFSETQ. The CDR3 totals 14 residues. The CDR3 nucleotides are TGCGCCAGCAGCTTGGAAGGGGGCGGCACTGAAGCTTTCTTT. This gives the protein CASSLEGGGTEAFF.

The chain uses TRBV19 and TRBJ2-1, with D maybe TRBD1 (6 bases). Trimming shortened V by 3 bases and J by 0 bases, and 6 bases separated the two germline ends. The germline V gene has CDR1 LNHDA and CDR2 SQIVND (reference sequence). The CDR3 contains 14 residues. The CDR3 protein is CASSIRGSYNEQFF. CDR3 in DNA: TGTGCCAGTAGTATCAGGGGCTCCTACAATGAGCAGTTCTTC.

The chain has TRBV28 and TRBJ1-1; TRBD1 agrees at 8 bases. CDR1 and CDR2 (germline): MDHEN, SYDVKM. The CDR3 length is 15 residues. V gave up 5 bases and J gave up 11 bases; unmatched junction bases: 16. The CDR3 loop is CASSLTRGHAVEAFF. The DNA of the CDR3 is TGTGCCAGCAGTCTAACCAGGGGGCACGCGGTGGAGGCTTTCTTT.

The J gene is TRBJ2-5, the V gene TRBV5-1, with D possibly TRBD1 on 7 matching bases. Germline assignment: CDR1 SGHRS and CDR2 YFSETQ. V gave up 1 base and J gave up 4 bases, with 11 bases separating them. This CDR3 has 14 residues. The CDR3 loop is CASSLRQGGETQYF. CDR3 nucleotides: TGCGCCAGCAGCTTGAGGCAGGGGGGAGAGACCCAGTACTTC.

This chain links TRBV2 with TRBJ2-2; 7 nucleotides line up with TRBD1. V lost 6 bases to trimming and J lost 0 bases; unmatched junction nucleotides: 4. The CDR3 consists of 15 residues. Per germline, CDR1 SNHLY and CDR2 FYNNEI. As DNA, the CDR3 is TGTGCCAGCAGAGAGACAGGGTCGAACACCGGGGAGCTGTTTTTT. Its translation is CASRETGSNTGELFF.

V usage is TRBV6-4 and J usage is TRBJ1-2, with 10 bases that match TRBD1. J lost 6 bases, V lost 0 bases, and 1 base had no gene match. The CDR3 has 14 amino acids. Germline V CDR1 and CDR2: MRHNA, SNTAGT. The CDR3 region is CASSDSDRGHGYTF. The CDR3 bases are TGTGCCAGCAGTGACTCTGACAGGGGGCATGGCTACACCTTC.

This clone was seen just once. The chain couples TRBV7-3 to TRBJ2-1, with D perhaps given as TRBD1 or TRBD2 (5 bases each). V lost 4 bases and J lost 5, with 21 bases in between. Germline values: CDR1 SGHTA, CDR2 FQGTGA. CDR3 length equals 17 residues. CDR3 residues: CASSSRPTGLGDNEQFF. In DNA form, the CDR3 reads TGTGCCAGCAGCTCAAGACCGACGGGGCTAGGGGACAATGAGCAGTTCTTC.

This chain joins TRBV7-3 and TRBJ2-3, with a possible D match to TRBD1 (6 bases). With 5 bases removed from V and 2 bases from J, the gap between germline ends came to 11 bases. CDR3 length: 14 amino acids. The germline V gene has CDR1 SGHTA and CDR2 FQGTGA. The CDR3 DNA is TGTGCCAGCAGCCCTGACAGGAACACAGATACGCAGTATTTT. It codes for CASSPDRNTDTQYF. The full variable domain, its missing parts supplied by reference TRBV7-3 and TRBJ2-3, is GAGVSQTPSNKVTEKGKYVELRCDPISGHTALYWYRQSLGQGPEFLIYFQGTGAADDSGLPNDRFFAVRPEGSVSTLKIQRTERGDSAVYLCASSPDRNTDTQYFGPGTRLTVL.

This rearrangement joins TRBV5-1 to TRBJ2-1; no reliable D call. CDR1 and CDR2 from the germline V gene are SGHRS and YFSETQ. The CDR3 runs 15 residues. V dropped 0 bases and J dropped 2 bases, with 9 bases sitting between them. The DNA for the CDR3 is TGCGCCAGCAGCTTGGAGCCAGACACCTACAATGAGCAGTTCTTC. Encoded protein: CASSLEPDTYNEQFF.

V gene TRBV10-3 combines with J gene TRBJ1-2; D is ambiguous. V was shortened by 10 bases and J by 6 bases, with 18 bases between the two germline ends. The CDR3 totals 13 residues. Germline CDR1 is ENHRY and CDR2 is SYGVKD. The CDR3 nucleotides are TGTGCCAGCTCCGAGGCAACCCTGGATGGCTACACCTTC. This encodes CASSEATLDGYTF.

The gene calls are TRBV30 and TRBJ1-6; D might be TRBD1 (6 bases). The V end was cut by 2 bases, the J end by 5 bases, with 10 bases between. From germline, CDR1 is GTSNPN and CDR2 SVGIG (reference sequence). The CDR3 totals 14 residues. The CDR3 region has the DNA TGTGCCTGGAGTCAGGGGTCCGATAATTCACCCCTCCACTTT. Protein sequence: CAWSQGSDNSPLHF.

The chain is built from TRBV5-1 and TRBJ2-3; D perhaps matches TRBD2 (6 bases). This CDR3 region has 15 residues. V was trimmed by 3 bases and J by 0 bases, leaving 11 bases between them. Germline V gene lookup returns CDR1 SGHRS and CDR2 YFSETQ. The CDR3 region has the DNA TGCGCCAGCAGCTCTACCGGGACTAGCACAGATACGCAGTATTTT. Its translation: CASSSTGTSTDTQYF. Looking up the rest from reference TRBV5-1 and TRBJ2-3 gives the full variable domain: KAGVTQTPRYLIKTRGQQVTLSCSPISGHRSVSWYQQTPGQGLQFLFEYFSETQRNKGNFPGRFSGRQFSNSRSEMNVSTLELGDSALYLCASSSTGTSTDTQYFGPGTRLTVL.

The V gene is TRBV5-6, the J gene TRBJ2-5; TRBD1 aligns across 8 bases. The CDR3 spans 13 residues. The germline gives CDR1 SGHDT, CDR2 YYEEEE. Trimming cost V 2 bases and J 4 bases; bases outside gene matches: 1. The chain's CDR3 is CASSLDRGETQYF. In nucleotides, the CDR3 is TGTGCCAGCAGCTTAGACAGGGGAGAGACCCAGTACTTC.

This chain joins TRBV19 and TRBJ2-7; D remains ambiguous. The CDR3 extends over 13 amino acids. CDR1 is LNHDA and CDR2 is SQIVND in the germline V gene (reference sequence). Trimming removed 0 bases from V and 7 bases from J, with 10 bases in between. Here the CDR3 DNA reads TGTGCCAGTAGTATAGACAGGAAAGGAGAGCAGTACTTC. Translating it yields CASSIDRKGEQYF.

This chain joins TRBV6-5 and TRBJ1-1; 8 bases are shared with TRBD1. Germline V gives CDR1 MNHEY, CDR2 SVGAGI. V shed 0 bases and J 5 bases; nucleotides not matched to a gene: 5. There are 15 residues in the CDR3. The CDR3 loop is CASSYSGQEVTEAFF. The CDR3 coding sequence is TGTGCCAGCAGTTACTCGGGACAGGAGGTAACTGAAGCTTTCTTT.

The J gene is TRBJ2-7, the V gene TRBV25-1; unclear D gene. This CDR3 is 14 amino acids long. Deletions cut 1 base from V and 2 bases from J, with 9 bases between. CDR1 and CDR2 from the germline V gene are MGHDK and SYGVNS. The CDR3 coding sequence is TGTGCCAGCAGTGAATCCCGAAGAGCCTACGAGCAGTACTTC. This encodes CASSESRRAYEQYF.